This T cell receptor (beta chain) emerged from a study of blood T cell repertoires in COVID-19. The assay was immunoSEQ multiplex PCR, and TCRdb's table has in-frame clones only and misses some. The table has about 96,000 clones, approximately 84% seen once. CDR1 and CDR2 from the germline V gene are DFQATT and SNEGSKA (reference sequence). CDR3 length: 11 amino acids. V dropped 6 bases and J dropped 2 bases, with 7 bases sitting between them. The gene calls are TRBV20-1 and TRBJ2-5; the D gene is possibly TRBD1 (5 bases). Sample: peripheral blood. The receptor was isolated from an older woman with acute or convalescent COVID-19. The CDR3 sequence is CSAGPQETQYF. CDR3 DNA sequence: TGCAGTGCGGGGCCTCAAGAGACCCAGTACTTC.